A selection of T cell receptor beta chains follows, all from one sample in a study of T cell repertoires in cytomegalovirus infection. TCRdb recomputed calls from the reads with MiXCR, one row per CDR3 protein. The table has 200,000 to 250,000 distinct CDR3 sequences, over 9% seen once; the top ten hold around 1.6%. The sample comprised PBMCs. These TCRs come from a human donor in good health (CMV status not recorded). Some clones in this sample may be carry-over from other donors' samples. Each CDR3 is given with its conserved first and last residue. D genes are given only for firm matches. Clone size, where shown, is once, few, many, or a class for clones that have expanded.

TRBJ1-1 | TRBD1 | TRBV6-2/TRBV6-3 | NA | TGTGCCAGCAGTTCCGACAGGGCCGACACTGAAGCTTTCTTT | CASSSDRADTEAFF
TRBJ2-7 | TRBD2 | TRBV11-3 | NA | TGTGCCAGCAGCTTAGAAGTAGCGGGAGAAGAGCAGTACTTC | CASSLEVAGEEQYF
TRBJ1-2 | TRBD1 | TRBV20-1 | many | TGCAGTGCTAAGACAGGGATGAACTATGGCTACACCTTC | CSAKTGMNYGYTF
TRBJ2-7 | NA | TRBV28 | many | TGTGCCAGCAGTTTATTGGGAACGAAGACCTACGAGCAGTACTTC | CASSLLGTKTYEQYF
TRBJ1-6 | NA | TRBV19 | many | TGTGCCAGTCGAGATGGAGGACACTCACCCCTCCACTTT | CASRDGGHSPLHF
TRBJ2-5 | NA | TRBV7-2 | many | TGTGCCAGCAGCTCAAGGGAGACCCAGTACTTC | CASSSRETQYF
TRBJ1-4 | NA | TRBV11-3 | few | TGTGCCAGCAGCCCCGACAGGTGGGATGAAAAACTGTTTTTT | CASSPDRWDEKLFF
TRBJ1-1 | NA | TRBV20-1 | NA | TGCAGTGCCCCTACCGGATTAGGGTACACTGAAGCTTTCTTT | CSAPTGLGYTEAFF
TRBJ1-1 | NA | TRBV7-9 | many | TGTGCCAGCAGCTTAAGCGGCCCAGGGAGCGAAGCTTTCTTT | CASSLSGPGSEAFF
TRBJ2-3 | NA | TRBV5-1 | NA | TGCGCCAGCAGCTTGGGAGACCTCATAGATATAGGGGGTACGCAGTATTTT | CASSLGDLIDIGGTQYF
TRBJ1-2 | NA | TRBV14 | many | TGTGCCAGCAGCCAACCCAGGGGCAGGGAATCGAACTATGGCTACACCTTC | CASSQPRGRESNYGYTF
TRBJ1-1 | NA | TRBV10-2 | few | TGCGCCAGCCTTACCGGGACAGAAGCTTTCTTT | CASLTGTEAFF
TRBJ2-5 | NA | TRBV2 | NA | TGTGCCAGCAGTTTCGGGCCCCTCGAGACCCAGTACTTC | CASSFGPLETQYF
TRBJ1-3 | TRBD1 | TRBV27 | few | TGTGCCAGCAGTATGACAGGGGACTCTGGAAACACCATATATTTT | CASSMTGDSGNTIYF